This T cell receptor beta chain was captured in a study of T cell responses to AZD1222 COVID-19 vaccine. TCRdb's copy holds only in-frame clones and misses some; the assay was immunoSEQ multiplex PCR. The sample records roughly 160,000 clones, about nine tenths being singletons. Study findings and constraints: Females made up more of the donors, who were largely white British, and clonal diversity may have come out too low.

Remarks on this clone: Its antigen is currently unknown.

Trimming cost V 4 bases and J 4 bases; bases outside gene matches: 6. This CDR3 spans 15 amino acids. Germline loops: CDR1 MDHEN, CDR2 SYDVKM. This receptor was obtained from an adult in good health. The sequenced sample was peripheral blood, obtained on day 0 of AZD1222 vaccination. The chain employs TRBV28 and TRBJ2-5, with 10 bases aligning to TRBD1. In DNA, the CDR3 is TGTGCCAGCAGTTACGGACAGGGGGAGGGAGAGACCCAGTACTTC. Its protein product is CASSYGQGEGETQYF.